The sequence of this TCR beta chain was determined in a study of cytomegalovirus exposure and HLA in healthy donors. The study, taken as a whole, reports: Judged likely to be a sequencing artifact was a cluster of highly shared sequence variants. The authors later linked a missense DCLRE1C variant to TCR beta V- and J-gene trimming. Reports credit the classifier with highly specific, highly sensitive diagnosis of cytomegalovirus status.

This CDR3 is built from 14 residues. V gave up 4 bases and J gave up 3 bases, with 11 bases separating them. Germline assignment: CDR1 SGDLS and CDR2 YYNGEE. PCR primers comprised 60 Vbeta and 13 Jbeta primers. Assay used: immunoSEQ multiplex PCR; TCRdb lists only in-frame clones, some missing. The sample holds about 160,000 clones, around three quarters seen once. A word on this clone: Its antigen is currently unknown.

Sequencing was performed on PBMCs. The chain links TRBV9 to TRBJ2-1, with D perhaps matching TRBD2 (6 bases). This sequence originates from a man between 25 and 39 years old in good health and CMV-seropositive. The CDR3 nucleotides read TGTGCCAGCAGCCCCAGGGACTTCTACAATGAGCAGTTCTTC. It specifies CASSPRDFYNEQFF.